The source of this TCR beta chain is a study of cytomegalovirus exposure and HLA in healthy donors. Turning to the study itself: In terms of ancestry, the Caucasian-associated cluster contained 81% of the approximately 400 genotyped donors.

Regarding this clone: No antigen is known for it.

The study, taken as a whole, reports: In a later analysis, DRB1 alleles had the most associated TCRs; HLA-C alleles the fewest. Analysis performed later showed TCR beta chains linked to HLA being more clonally expanded than equally common others.

The PCR ran on 60 Vbeta and 13 Jbeta primers. Clones were read by immunoSEQ multiplex PCR, and TCRdb kept only the in-frame ones, dropping some. This repertoire shows some 190,000 clones, 80% found once; its top ten account for roughly 2%. The receptor was isolated from a woman in her twenties or thirties in good health and CMV-seronegative. Sequencing was performed on PBMCs.

CDR3: CASSNREKDEAFF. CDR3 DNA: TGCGCCAGCAGTAACAGGGAAAAGGATGAAGCTTTCTTT. The chain joins TRBV5-1 to TRBJ1-1; tentative D call: TRBD1 (6 bases). The CDR3 contains 13 residues. Germline V gives CDR1 SGHRS, CDR2 YFSETQ. The V and J ends lost 5 bases and 7 bases respectively, with 15 bases between them.